The 23 T cell receptor beta chains given below trace back to one sample, sequenced in a study of PD-L1 blockade in urothelial cancer. Sequencing used immunoSEQ multiplex PCR; TCRdb keeps in-frame clones, though not all of them. This table holds 35,000 to 55,000 clones, about four fifths found once. The input for sequencing was PBMCs, taken around atezolizumab (anti-PD-L1) treatment. The receptor source for this set is a man in his sixties or seventies with urothelial cancer.

The genes are TRBV27 and TRBJ1-2; no clear D gene. Looked up from germline, CDR1 is MNHEY and CDR2 is SMNVEV (reference sequence). V was trimmed by 0 bases and J by 4 bases, leaving 9 bases between them. The CDR3 runs 14 residues. CDR3 amino acids: CASSLSSGFYGYTF. The DNA for the CDR3 is TGTGCCAGCAGTTTATCGTCAGGATTCTATGGCTACACCTTC.

The chain joins TRBV19 to TRBJ1-5, with D possibly being TRBD1 (6 bases). CDR3 length: 22 residues. With 7 bases removed from V and 0 bases from J, the gap between germline ends came to 34 bases. Germline assignment: CDR1 LNHDA and CDR2 SQIVND (reference sequence). The CDR3 is CASKGRPYRDGTGNYSNQPQHF. The CDR3 coding sequence is TGTGCCAGTAAAGGACGGCCTTACAGGGACGGAACAGGGAACTATAGCAATCAGCCCCAGCATTTT. The full variable domain, in which reference TRBV19 and TRBJ1-5 provide the parts outside the CDR3, is DGGITQSPKYLFRKEGQNVTLSCEQNLNHDAMYWYRQDPGQGLRLIYYSQIVNDFQKGDIAEGYSVSREKKESFPLTVTSAQKNPTAFYLCASKGRPYRDGTGNYSNQPQHFGDGTRLSIL.

V is TRBV30 and J is TRBJ2-5; D might be TRBD2 (6 bases). This CDR3 is 14 amino acids long. Trimming removed 3 bases from V and 4 bases from J, with 15 bases in between. Germline lookup yields CDR1 GTSNPN and CDR2 SVGIG (reference sequence). CDR3 in amino acids: CAWSPRGLPETQYF. Here the CDR3 DNA reads TGTGCCTGGAGCCCCCGGGGACTCCCAGAGACCCAGTACTTC.

CDR3 nucleotides: TGTGCCAGCAGCTTAGGGCCAGCGGGGGGCGGGGAGCTGTTTTTT. Protein sequence: CASSLGPAGGGELFF. This sequence joins TRBV7-3 and TRBJ2-2; 9 bases are a match to TRBD2. Germline loops: CDR1 SGHTA, CDR2 FQGTGA. CDR3 length: 15 amino acids. Trimming cost V 2 bases and J 7 bases; bases outside gene matches: 5.

This chain joins TRBV6-1 and TRBJ1-1; no clear D gene. This CDR3 region has 14 residues. V was cut by 2 bases and J by 6 bases, with 13 bases left in between. Germline V gives CDR1 MNHNS, CDR2 SASEGT. The CDR3 loop is CASSEPGRKAEAFF. In DNA form, the CDR3 reads TGTGCCAGCAGTGAACCCGGGAGAAAGGCTGAAGCTTTCTTT.

V gene TRBV5-1 combines with J gene TRBJ2-5, with TRBD2 identical over 7 bases. Germline CDR1 and CDR2: SGHRS and YFSETQ. Losses at the gene ends were 4 bases for V and 2 bases for J; bases not matched to a gene: 5. This CDR3 has 14 residues. DNA for the CDR3: TGCGCCAGCAGCCCGCAGCGGGGACAAGAGACCCAGTACTTC. Residues: CASSPQRGQETQYF.

This chain links TRBV19 with TRBJ2-1, with 10 bases matching TRBD2. V lost 6 bases to trimming and J lost 2 bases; unmatched junction nucleotides: 1. The CDR3 is 14 residues long. The germline gives CDR1 LNHDA, CDR2 SQIVND (reference sequence). CDR3 DNA sequence: TGTGCCAGTAGAAGCGGGGGGGCCTACAATGAGCAGTTCTTC. Its protein is CASRSGGAYNEQFF.

The CDR3 is CASSQVHPQGSGANVLTF. CDR3 DNA: TGCGCCAGCAGCCAAGTCCATCCACAGGGCTCTGGGGCCAACGTCCTGACTTTC. The rearrangement uses TRBV4-1 and TRBJ2-6, with D perhaps TRBD1 (6 bases). CDR3 length equals 18 residues. The V gene's germline CDR1 is MGHRA and CDR2 YSYEKL. Trimming took off 1 base at V and 0 bases at J, with 13 bases between the two ends.

The chain joins TRBV7-2 to TRBJ2-1; a weak D match, TRBD1 (5 bases). The CDR3 extends over 16 amino acids. Between the trimmed V and J ends, which lost 5 bases and 3 bases, there was a span of 17 bases. CDR1 is SGHTA, CDR2 FQGNSA, per germline. The DNA of the CDR3 is TGTGCCAGCAGCCAGCAGGGCCCACCTTACTACAATGAGCAGTTCTTC. Protein sequence: CASSQQGPPYYNEQFF.

V usage is TRBV4-3 and J usage is TRBJ1-3; TRBD1 aligns across 7 bases. Losses at the gene ends were 2 bases for V and 2 bases for J; bases not matched to a gene: 6. This CDR3 region has 16 residues. Germline V gene sequence: CDR1 LGHNA, CDR2 YSLEER. The CDR3 nucleotides are TGCGCCAGCAGCCAACATACAGGGGTCCCTGGAAACACCATATATTTT. Its protein is CASSQHTGVPGNTIYF.

This clone came up once. The V and J genes are TRBV28 and TRBJ1-5; D unresolved. The V gene lost 5 bases and the J gene lost 4 bases, with 9 bases spanning the gap. Germline CDR1 MDHEN, CDR2 SYDVKM. This CDR3 is built from 13 residues. DNA for the CDR3: TGTGCCAGCAGTACGGAGCCGAATCAGCCCCAGCATTTT. Translation: CASSTEPNQPQHF.

This clone was seen more than once but under ten times. This chain connects TRBV6-6 to TRBJ1-2; a possible D gene is TRBD1 (6 bases). Between the trimmed V and J ends, which lost 2 bases and 7 bases, there was a span of 8 bases. The CDR3 has 12 residues. The V gene's germline CDR1 is MNHNY and CDR2 SVGAGI (reference sequence). DNA of the CDR3: TGTGCCAGCAGTTACCCCAGGGGTGGCTACACCTTC. Translated: CASSYPRGGYTF.

This clone was counted a single time. The rearrangement links TRBV27 to TRBJ1-1; D possibly corresponds to TRBD1 (6 bases). Trimming cost V 6 bases and J 4 bases, with 15 bases left between them. CDR3 length: 14 amino acids. Germline-derived CDR1 and CDR2 are MNHEY and SMNVEV (reference sequence). The CDR3 loop is CASRATGTSTEAFF. CDR3 sequence (DNA): TGTGCCAGCAGAGCAACAGGGACGAGCACTGAAGCTTTCTTT.

Notes on this clone: The junction departs from germline at one end; a sequencing error may be responsible. The chain has TRBV2 and TRBJ1-5; possibly TRBD1 for D (6 bases). The germline gives CDR1 SNHLY, CDR2 FYNNEI. The CDR3 is 11 residues long. CDR3 bases: TGTGCCAGCAGGGCCGGGACACCCCTGCATTTT. It codes for CASRAGTPLHF.

V gene TRBV6-5 combines with J gene TRBJ1-2; no clear D. The CDR3 contains 15 residues. The germline V and J ends were trimmed by 0 bases and 7 bases, with 15 bases remaining between them. The germline CDR1 and CDR2 sequences are MNHEY and SVGAGI. The chain's CDR3 is CASSYSAGSPRGYTF. The CDR3 coding sequence is TGTGCCAGCAGTTACTCGGCAGGCTCTCCGCGTGGCTACACCTTC.

This clone was recorded once. This sequence joins TRBV2 and TRBJ1-2; 9 bases are shared with TRBD1. Trimming removed 6 bases from V and 5 bases from J; junction bases left unmatched: 4. The CDR3 is 13 residues long. Germline assignment: CDR1 SNHLY and CDR2 FYNNEI. As DNA, the CDR3 is TGTGCCAGCAGGACAGGGGGGGGTTATGGCTACACCTTC. This encodes CASRTGGGYGYTF. Full variable domain (rest looked up from reference TRBV2 and TRBJ1-2): EPEVTQTPSHQVTQMGQEVILRCVPISNHLYFYWYRQILGQKVEFLVSFYNNEISEKSEIFDDQFSVERPDGSNFTLKIRSTKLEDSAMYFCASRTGGGYGYTFGSGTRLTVV.

This clone was counted only a few times. The chain carries TRBV6-5 and TRBJ1-1; 9 nucleotides line up with TRBD1. This CDR3 has 13 amino acids. V dropped 7 bases and J dropped 6; count of bases not matched to a gene: 6. Per the germline V gene, CDR1 is MNHEY and CDR2 is SVGAGI. CDR3 nucleotides: TGTGCCAGCATCCCCAGACAGGGGGCTGAAGCTTTCTTT. As protein: CASIPRQGAEAFF.

The chain is built from TRBV5-1 and TRBJ2-1; 13 nucleotides align to TRBD2. Germline CDR1 SGHRS, CDR2 YFSETQ. The CDR3 has 16 amino acids. V shed 5 bases, J shed 8 bases, and the junction held 10 bases outside the gene matches. This CDR3 is CASRLTSGRARYEQFF. DNA of the CDR3: TGCGCCAGCAGGCTCACTAGCGGGAGGGCCCGATATGAGCAGTTCTTC.

This chain joins TRBV7-6 and TRBJ1-5, with 7 bases matching TRBD1. V lost 5 bases to trimming and J lost 1 base; unmatched junction nucleotides: 2. The germline V gene encodes CDR1 SGHVS and CDR2 FNYEAQ. This CDR3 has 14 amino acids. In nucleotides, the CDR3 is TGTGCCAGCAGCCGGGGACAGAGCAATCAGCCCCAGCATTTT. Its translation: CASSRGQSNQPQHF.

This clone appeared once. The V gene is TRBV27, the J gene TRBJ2-3, with D possibly being TRBD2 (5 bases). Trimming pared 6 bases from V and 9 bases from J, leaving 13 bases between. The germline V gene encodes CDR1 MNHEY and CDR2 SMNVEV (reference sequence). The CDR3 consists of 12 residues. CDR3 in amino acids: CASRTTGNTQYF. The CDR3 DNA reads TGTGCCAGCAGGACAACCGGGAACACGCAGTATTTT.

This chain links TRBV5-5 with TRBJ1-1; maybe TRBD1 (5 bases). The V end lost 3 bases, the J end lost 4 bases, and 16 bases lay between the germline ends. Germline CDR1 reads SGHKS; CDR2 reads YYEKEE (reference sequence). The CDR3 spans 15 residues. For the CDR3, the DNA is TGTGCCAGCAGCTCGCTCGGGGGGGGACGCACTGAAGCTTTCTTT. It translates to CASSSLGGGRTEAFF.

This clone occurred a few times. The genes are TRBV4-1 and TRBJ1-1; possibly TRBD1 for D (5 bases). Germline CDR1 reads MGHRA; CDR2 reads YSYEKL. This CDR3 is built from 12 residues. V lost 0 bases and J lost 11, with 10 bases in between. CDR3: CASSQDQRGAFF. CDR3 DNA sequence: TGCGCCAGCAGCCAAGACCAACGGGGGGCTTTCTTT.

This chain joins TRBV19 and TRBJ2-2, with 9 bases lining up with TRBD1. V was clipped by 6 bases and J by 4 bases; unmatched bases: 9. From germline, CDR1 is LNHDA and CDR2 SQIVND (reference sequence). The CDR3 covers 16 residues. The CDR3 loop reads CASSTDRGYSTGELFF. CDR3 sequence (DNA): TGTGCCAGTAGCACTGACAGGGGGTATAGCACCGGGGAGCTGTTTTTT.